This record covers a single T cell receptor (beta chain). Its matching antigen is unknown. TCRdb processed the reads anew with MiXCR; each CDR3 protein has one entry. This table has 750,000 to 950,000 distinct CDR3 sequences, 25% to 30% appearing once. The data originate from a study of T cell repertoires in cytomegalovirus infection. There are 16 residues in the CDR3. Trimming removed 0 bases from V and 8 bases from J, with 15 bases in between. Germline V gives CDR1 KGHDR, CDR2 SFDVKD. The sequencing here drew on cultured CD8+ T cells from PBMCs, taken from culture after CMV antigen stimulation. The receptor's source is a human donor in good health (CMV status not recorded). Some clones in this sample may be carry-over from other donors' samples. The chain is built from TRBV24-1 and TRBJ2-2; D possibly corresponds to TRBD2 (5 bases). For the CDR3, the DNA is TGTGCCACCAGTGATTTGGACTCCTCCCCGGGAGGGGAGCTGTTTTTT. This gives the protein CATSDLDSSPGGELFF.